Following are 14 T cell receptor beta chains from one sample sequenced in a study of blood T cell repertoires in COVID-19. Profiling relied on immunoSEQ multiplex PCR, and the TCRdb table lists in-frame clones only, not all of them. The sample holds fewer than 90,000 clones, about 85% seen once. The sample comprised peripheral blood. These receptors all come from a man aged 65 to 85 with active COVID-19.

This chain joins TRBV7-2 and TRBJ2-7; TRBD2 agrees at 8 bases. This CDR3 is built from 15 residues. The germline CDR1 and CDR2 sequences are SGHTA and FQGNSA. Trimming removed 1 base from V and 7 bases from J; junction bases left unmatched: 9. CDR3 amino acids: CASSLGSGTPGEQYF. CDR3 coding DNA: TGTGCCAGCAGCTTAGGTAGCGGGACCCCCGGGGAGCAGTACTTC.

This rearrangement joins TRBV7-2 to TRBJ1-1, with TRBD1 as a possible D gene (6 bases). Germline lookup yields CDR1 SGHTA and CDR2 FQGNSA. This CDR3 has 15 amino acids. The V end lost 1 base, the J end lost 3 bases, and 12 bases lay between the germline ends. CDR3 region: CASSLDGGTYTEAFF. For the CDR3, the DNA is TGTGCCAGCAGCTTAGATGGGGGCACCTACACTGAAGCTTTCTTT.

As DNA, the CDR3 is TGTGCCAGCAGCTGGGGGACAGGGTTGTTCTACGAGCAGTACTTC. This codes for CASSWGTGLFYEQYF. This chain uses TRBV5-4 with TRBJ2-7, with 9 bases fitting TRBD1. From germline, CDR1 is SGHNT and CDR2 YYREEE (reference sequence). The J segment lost 3 bases and the V segment lost 3 bases, leaving 7 bases of the junction unmatched. CDR3 length: 15 amino acids.

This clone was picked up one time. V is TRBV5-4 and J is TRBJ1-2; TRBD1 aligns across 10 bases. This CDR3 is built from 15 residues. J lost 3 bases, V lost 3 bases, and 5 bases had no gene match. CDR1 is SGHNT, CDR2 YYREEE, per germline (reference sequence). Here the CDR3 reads CASSSWGTGDYGYTF. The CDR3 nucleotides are TGTGCCAGCAGCTCCTGGGGGACAGGGGACTATGGCTACACCTTC.

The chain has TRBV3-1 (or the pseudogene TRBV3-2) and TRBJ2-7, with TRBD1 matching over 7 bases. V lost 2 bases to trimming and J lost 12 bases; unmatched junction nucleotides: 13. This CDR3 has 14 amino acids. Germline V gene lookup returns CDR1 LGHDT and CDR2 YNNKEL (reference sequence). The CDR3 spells CASSQRTGVVGVYF. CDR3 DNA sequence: TGTGCCAGCAGCCAACGTACAGGGGTTGTGGGTGTGTACTTC.

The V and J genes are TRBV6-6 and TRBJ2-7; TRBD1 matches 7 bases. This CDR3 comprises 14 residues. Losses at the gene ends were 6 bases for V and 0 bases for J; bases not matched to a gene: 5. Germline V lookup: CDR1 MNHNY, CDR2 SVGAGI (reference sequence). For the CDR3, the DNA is TGTGCCAGCAGCCGACAGGGAAGCTCCTACGAGCAGTACTTC. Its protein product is CASSRQGSSYEQYF.

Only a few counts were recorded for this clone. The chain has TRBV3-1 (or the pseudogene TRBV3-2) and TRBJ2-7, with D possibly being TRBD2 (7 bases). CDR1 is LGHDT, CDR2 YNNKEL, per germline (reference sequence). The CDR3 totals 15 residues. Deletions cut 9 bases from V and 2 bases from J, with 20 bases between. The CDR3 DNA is TGTGCCAGAAGGGGGGGGCAGAGGGCACCCTACGAGCAGTACTTC. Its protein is CARRGGQRAPYEQYF.

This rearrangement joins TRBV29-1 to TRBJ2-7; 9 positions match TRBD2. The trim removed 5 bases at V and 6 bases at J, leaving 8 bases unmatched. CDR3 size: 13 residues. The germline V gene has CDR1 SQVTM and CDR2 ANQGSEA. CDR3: CSVKWAGGIEQYF. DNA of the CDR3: TGCAGCGTTAAGTGGGCGGGAGGGATCGAGCAGTACTTC.

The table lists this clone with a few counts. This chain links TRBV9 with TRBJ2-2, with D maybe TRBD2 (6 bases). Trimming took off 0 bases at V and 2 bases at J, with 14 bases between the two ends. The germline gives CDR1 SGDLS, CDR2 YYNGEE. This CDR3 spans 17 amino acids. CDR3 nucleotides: TGTGCCAGCAGCGTAGCTGGTAGACTAGTTAACACCGGGGAGCTGTTTTTT. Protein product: CASSVAGRLVNTGELFF.

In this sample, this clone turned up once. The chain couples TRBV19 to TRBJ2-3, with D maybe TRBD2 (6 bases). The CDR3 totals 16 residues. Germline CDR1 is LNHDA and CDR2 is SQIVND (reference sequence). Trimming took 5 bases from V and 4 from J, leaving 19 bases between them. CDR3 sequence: CASSPAGREGSDTQYF. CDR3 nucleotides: TGTGCCAGTAGTCCCGCGGGGCGGGAAGGGTCAGATACGCAGTATTTT.

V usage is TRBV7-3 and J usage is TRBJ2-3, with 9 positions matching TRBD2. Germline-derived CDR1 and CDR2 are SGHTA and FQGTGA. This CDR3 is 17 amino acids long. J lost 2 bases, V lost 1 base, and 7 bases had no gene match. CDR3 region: CASSLRAGGPPTDTQYF. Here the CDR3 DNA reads TGTGCCAGCAGCTTAAGGGCGGGAGGGCCCCCCACAGATACGCAGTATTTT.

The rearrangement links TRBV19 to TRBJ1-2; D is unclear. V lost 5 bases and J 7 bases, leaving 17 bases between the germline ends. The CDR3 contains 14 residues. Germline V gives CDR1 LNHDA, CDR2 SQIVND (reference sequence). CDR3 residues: CASSPPGSARGYTF. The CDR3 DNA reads TGTGCCAGTAGTCCCCCGGGGTCCGCACGTGGCTACACCTTC.

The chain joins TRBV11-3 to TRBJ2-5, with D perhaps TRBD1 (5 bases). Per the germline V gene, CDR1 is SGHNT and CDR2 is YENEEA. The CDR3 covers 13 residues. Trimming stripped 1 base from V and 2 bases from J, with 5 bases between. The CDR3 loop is CASSLGQQETQYF. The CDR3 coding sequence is TGTGCCAGCAGCTTAGGACAGCAAGAGACCCAGTACTTC.

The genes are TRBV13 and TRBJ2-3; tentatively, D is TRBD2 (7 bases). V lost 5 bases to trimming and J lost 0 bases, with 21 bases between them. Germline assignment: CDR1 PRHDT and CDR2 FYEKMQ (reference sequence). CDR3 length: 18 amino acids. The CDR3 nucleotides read TGTGCCAGCAGCCCACCCTGGGGGGCGGGAGCTAGCACAGATACGCAGTATTTT. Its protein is CASSPPWGAGASTDTQYF.